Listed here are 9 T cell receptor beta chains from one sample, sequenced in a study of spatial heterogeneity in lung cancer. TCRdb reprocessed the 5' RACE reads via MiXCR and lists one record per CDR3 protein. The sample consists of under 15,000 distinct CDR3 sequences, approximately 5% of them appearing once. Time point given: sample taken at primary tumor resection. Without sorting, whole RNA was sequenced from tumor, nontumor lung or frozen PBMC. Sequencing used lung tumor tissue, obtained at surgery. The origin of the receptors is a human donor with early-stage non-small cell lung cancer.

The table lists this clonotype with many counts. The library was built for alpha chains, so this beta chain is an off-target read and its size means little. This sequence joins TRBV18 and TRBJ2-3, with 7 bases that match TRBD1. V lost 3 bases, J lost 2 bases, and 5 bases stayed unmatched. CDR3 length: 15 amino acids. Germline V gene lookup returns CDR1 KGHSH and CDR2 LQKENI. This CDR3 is CASSPRGSTTDTQYF. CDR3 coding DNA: TGTGCCAGCTCACCCAGGGGGTCGACCACAGATACGCAGTATTTT.

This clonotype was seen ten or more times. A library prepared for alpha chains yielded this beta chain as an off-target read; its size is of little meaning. As DNA, the CDR3 is TGTGCCAGCAGCGTAGGCCAGGGGGCCGGGACCCAGTACTTC. This sequence encodes CASSVGQGAGTQYF. V usage is TRBV9 and J usage is TRBJ2-5; 8 bases are a match to TRBD1. The trim removed 0 bases at V and 7 bases at J, leaving 5 bases unmatched. The CDR3 is 14 amino acids. Germline lookup yields CDR1 SGDLS and CDR2 YYNGEE.

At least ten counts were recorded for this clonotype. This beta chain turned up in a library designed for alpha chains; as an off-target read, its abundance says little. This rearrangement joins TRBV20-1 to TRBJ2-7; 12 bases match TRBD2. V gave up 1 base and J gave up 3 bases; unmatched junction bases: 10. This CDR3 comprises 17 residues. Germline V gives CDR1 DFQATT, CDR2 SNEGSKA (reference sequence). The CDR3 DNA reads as TGCAGTGCTAGAGGGACTAGCGGGACTCCTTTAGGCTACGAGCAGTACTTC. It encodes CSARGTSGTPLGYEQYF.

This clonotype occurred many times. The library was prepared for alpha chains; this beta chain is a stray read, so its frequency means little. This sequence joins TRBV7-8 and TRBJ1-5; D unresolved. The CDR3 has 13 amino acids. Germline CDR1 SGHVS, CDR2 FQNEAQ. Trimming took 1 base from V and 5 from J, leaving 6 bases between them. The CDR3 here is CASSLVRDQPQHF. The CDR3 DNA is TGTGCCAGCAGCTTAGTGCGAGATCAGCCCCAGCATTTT.

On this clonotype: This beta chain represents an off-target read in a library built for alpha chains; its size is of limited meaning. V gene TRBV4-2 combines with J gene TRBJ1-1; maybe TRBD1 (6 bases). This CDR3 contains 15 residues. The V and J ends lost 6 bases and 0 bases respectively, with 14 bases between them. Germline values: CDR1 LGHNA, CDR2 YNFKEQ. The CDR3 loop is CASSPAQGMNTEAFF. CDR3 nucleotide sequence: TGTGCCAGCAGTCCGGCGCAGGGGATGAACACTGAAGCTTTCTTT.

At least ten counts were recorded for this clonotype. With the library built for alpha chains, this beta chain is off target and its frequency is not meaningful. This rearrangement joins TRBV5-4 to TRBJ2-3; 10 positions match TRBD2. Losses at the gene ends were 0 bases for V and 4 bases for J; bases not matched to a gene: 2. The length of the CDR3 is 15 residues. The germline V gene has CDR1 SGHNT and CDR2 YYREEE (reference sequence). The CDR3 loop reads CASSLASGSADTQYF. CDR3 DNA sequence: TGTGCCAGCAGCTTGGCTAGCGGGAGTGCAGATACGCAGTATTTT.

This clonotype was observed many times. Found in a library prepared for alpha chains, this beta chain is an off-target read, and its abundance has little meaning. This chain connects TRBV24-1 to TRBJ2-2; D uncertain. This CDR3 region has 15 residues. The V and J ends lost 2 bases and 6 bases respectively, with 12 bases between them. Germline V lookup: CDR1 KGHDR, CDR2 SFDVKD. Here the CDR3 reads CATSDSQGLAGELFF. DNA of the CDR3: TGTGCCACCAGTGATTCGCAAGGGTTGGCCGGGGAGCTGTTTTTT.

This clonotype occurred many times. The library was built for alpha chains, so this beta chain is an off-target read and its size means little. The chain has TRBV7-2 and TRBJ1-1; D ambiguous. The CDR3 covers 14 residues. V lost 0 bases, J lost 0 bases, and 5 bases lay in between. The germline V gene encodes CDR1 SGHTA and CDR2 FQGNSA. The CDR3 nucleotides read TGTGCCAGCAGCTTAGCACGGATGAACACTGAAGCTTTCTTT. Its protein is CASSLARMNTEAFF.

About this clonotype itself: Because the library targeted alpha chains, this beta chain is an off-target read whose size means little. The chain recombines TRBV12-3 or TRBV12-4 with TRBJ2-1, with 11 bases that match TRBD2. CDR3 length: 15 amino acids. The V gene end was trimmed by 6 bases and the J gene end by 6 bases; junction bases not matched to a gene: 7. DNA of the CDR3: TGTGCCAGCAGCCTGGTAGCGGGGGGGCTCAATGAGCAGTTCTTC. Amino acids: CASSLVAGGLNEQFF.